This T cell receptor beta chain was identified in a study of cytomegalovirus exposure and HLA in healthy donors (dated by TCRdb to 2015 to 2018). Turning to the overall study: According to an earlier analysis of around 600 of the donors, 150 million to 200 million T cells yielded 117 million unique TCR beta sequences and more than 250 Gb of sequence data. Among roughly 370 genotyped donors of the cohort, an average of around 240,000 unique TCR beta nucleotide sequences were sequenced per donor, roughly 20% of them non-productive. All discovery cohort repertoires had been generated on a single sequencing platform. A later analysis re-examined previously published TCR beta repertoires from 600 to 700 donors and added high-resolution HLA genotyping to investigate patterns of TCR occurrence. Rather than using new phenotypic data, the later analysis identified candidate immune exposures from TCR beta sequences and from how often those sequences occurred across donors. In an earlier analysis of over 550 of the donors, high-throughput TCR beta sequencing was used to judge whether each TCR beta V gene segment behaved as functional or pseudogenic. Because of strong linkage in the cohort, roughly five DR-DQ haplotypes were treated as single units for association and clustering. Donor age, sex, ethnicity and CMV serostatus were compiled together with the repertoire data. To predict cytomegalovirus infection status, the study brought together high-throughput TCR immunosequencing, statistical association of individual TCRs with disease status, and machine learning. Roughly 290 gigabases of sequencing data and around 80 million unique TCR sequences made up an early release that covered approximately 620 HLA-typed donors. HLA typing covered class I and class II loci at four-digit resolution. In addition to the first cohort of 650 to 750 subjects, a separate validation cohort of 120 different subjects was used. The genetic ancestry cluster associated with self-reported Caucasian donors included 70% to 85% of the roughly 360 genotyped donors. Typing coverage varied by locus: about 620-630 donors for A, B, C, DRB1 and DQB1; approximately 500 for DQA1; about 590 for DPA1; 450 to 480 for DPB1. Genome-wide SNP genotypes for about 60% of the roughly 670 donors were used in a later genetic analysis, which treated that subset as a discovery cohort. The study aimed to test whether signatures of past pathogen exposure could be identified by cataloging public T cell receptors. The T cell repertoires of 670 or so subjects were profiled by immunosequencing and related to cytomegalovirus serostatus.

The library was made by the immunoSEQ multiplex PCR assay. For the multiplex PCR, a mixture combining 60 forward primers for TCR Vbeta segments and 13 reverse primers for TCR Jbeta segments was used. The CDR3 region of rearranged TCR beta genes was amplified from genomic DNA by a multiplex PCR assay. The Illumina HiSeq System was used to sequence the amplified TCR beta libraries as 87-base-pair reads. Processing in the source paper ran as follows. A later analysis tallied tens of millions of unique TCR beta chains across the 700 or so repertoires, and about 10 million of those chains were shared by two or more donors. To remove PCR and sequencing errors, raw reads were error-corrected and collapsed into unique sequences using a nearest-neighbor algorithm that merged closely related sequences. Alignment of CDR3 sequences to IMGT reference sequences was used to assign V, D and J gene segments. Each retained sequence needed at least a six-nucleotide match to both a V gene segment and a J gene segment. Rearrangements were called productive when the CDR3 lacked stop codons and stayed in frame with V and J; all others were non-productive. Following IMGT convention, CDR3 was defined as the stretch from the second conserved V-encoded cysteine to the conserved J-encoded phenylalanine. Sequences without an unambiguous match to a single V gene segment were excluded from the earlier analysis of about 630 of the donors. In an earlier analysis of several hundred of the donors, V segments were called functional above 56.7% productive rearrangements and were called segregating when the between-donor standard deviation exceeded 5%. To diagnose cytomegalovirus status from the catalog of TCR beta chain sequences, a statistical classification framework was built. A later analysis assigned V and J genes by comparing TCR nucleotide sequences with IMGT/GENE-DB human TR gene sequences. In a later analysis, CDR3 sequences and most-parsimonious VDJ recombination scenarios were assigned using the TCRdist pipeline. In a later analysis, every TCR beta chain was defined by the combination of its CDR3 amino acid sequence and its V-gene family, and reads without a unique V-gene family were dropped. To address suspected cross-contamination and a sequencing artifact, a later analysis removed roughly 580 highly shared, low-generation-probability nucleotide sequences. A later analysis calculated a clonal expansion index for each public chain from normalized within-repertoire ranks of inferred template counts. In a later analysis, generation probabilities were computed with a VDJ recombination model fitted to out-of-frame rearrangements, and the resulting probabilities were checked against IGoR. A later analysis scored TCR-TCR, TCR-HLA and TCR-CMV co-occurrence with hypergeometric tests, applying a repertoire-size bias correction to TCR pairs. False discovery rates were estimated in a later analysis by permuting HLA or CMV assignments 20 times. In a later analysis, co-occurring TCRs were grouped using DBSCAN, with TCRdist sequence similarity added in when clustering inside HLA-allele-positive subsets. Repertoires with fewer than 30,000 or more than 120,000 public chains, plus five repertoires with anomalous nucleotide sharing, were excluded from co-occurrence clustering. TCRdb's version of the immuneACCESS table is confined to in-frame rearrangements and falls short of the full clone set. An unresolved V gene accounts for under half of the shortfall where checked; the remainder is of unknown origin. V and J calls and clone size are those listed in that table; D and trimming were worked out from the DNA. This sample holds 140,000 to 150,000 clones; roughly 70% were observed only once. The biggest ten clones account for over 6.5% of the sample.

V is trimmed back by 6 bases and J by 0 bases, and the junction contains 4 bases that no gene match accounts for. The CDR3 runs 15 residues from the cysteine to the phenylalanine. Only the CDR3 DNA stays, 45 bases, in frame from base 1. The CDR1 and CDR2 encoded by the germline V gene (reference sequence) are LNHDA and SQIVND. Overall results and qualifications from the work: The presence/absence analyses assumed that sequencing depth was roughly uniform across donors, and that assumption may not be true. In a later analysis, several top co-occurrence clusters were reported to appear linked to parvovirus B19, influenza, CMV and Epstein-Barr virus. In an earlier analysis of under 600 of the donors, most TCR beta V segments were observed in productive rearrangements about 87% or about 30% of the time, broadly matching IMGT annotations. In a later analysis, HLA-associated TCR beta chains were found to be more clonally expanded and to have lower generation probabilities than equally common non-associated chains. In both the original and validation cohorts, the classifier was reported to diagnose cytomegalovirus status with high specificity and sensitivity. The 87-base-pair reads could not distinguish some IMGT-functional V segments, including TRBV6-2 and TRBV6-3, so those segments were excluded. In the study, 150 to 200 TCR beta chains were listed as associated with cytomegalovirus. The earlier analysis of about 600 of the donors excluded 15 to 20 rarely observed V segments, including chromosome 9 orphons, because counts were too low. The authors suggested that the approach could potentially be extended to other disease states and immunological phenotypes. The sequencing pipeline was judged likely to have produced a cluster of highly shared sequence variants as a technical artifact. Immune exposure information for the cohort was limited to CMV serostatus. Correlated functional status among segregating V segments might reflect linkage disequilibrium, but an unknown experimental factor could not be ruled out. Strong co-occurrence of HLA alleles, especially DR and DQ, made assigning TCR associations to individual alleles difficult. A few of the identified cytomegalovirus-associated TCR beta chains were confirmed in vitro to be specific for cytomegalovirus antigens. According to a later genetic analysis, donors in an Asian-associated ancestry cluster had fewer N-insertions in productive TCRs than the approximately 670-donor mean. The cohort was sequenced for TCR beta chains only, and without alpha or paired-chain data the features that could be detected were limited. Because HLA typing was unavailable for some donors at each locus, only the typed subset was used in association tests. A further reported finding was that TCR beta sequences accurately predicted the HLA-A and HLA-B alleles for most subjects in the first cohort. A later analysis associated some 17,000 TCR beta sequences with specific HLA alleles at a false discovery rate of 0.05. In a later analysis, the rate of TCR association differed among HLA loci, with DRB1 alleles having the most associated TCRs and HLA-C alleles having the fewest. Most TCR sequences were observed very rarely across donors, whereas some public TCRs were present in many individuals. In a later analysis, most CMV-associated TCR beta chains were found to appear HLA-restricted, with HLA associations seemingly driven largely by CMV exposure. A later genetic analysis associated a missense DCLRE1C variant with V-gene and J-gene trimming of TCR beta chains, and an independent cohort replicated the association.

The cohort was made up of roughly 670 healthy bone marrow donors. At the time of sampling, all cohort members were nominally healthy, though unrecorded immune exposures were likely present. The donor tested CMV seronegative, placing the donor among the 300 to 450 seronegative members of the cohort. Every donor gave a peripheral blood sample, and the peripheral blood mononuclear cells from that sample were used for TCR beta sequencing. Genomic DNA extraction from the blood cell samples was performed with the Qiagen DNeasy Blood Extraction Kit. Remarks on this clone: Its antigen is not yet known. Qualities for individual bases were not recorded, and no much larger clone is one base off. The same CDR3 is also encoded by other DNA sequences in this sample.

Sequenced sample: PBMCs. The V and J genes are TRBV19 and TRBJ1-1, with TRBD1 matching 10 junction bases. The origin of this receptor is a man under 40 in good health and CMV-seronegative. The DNA sequence reads TGTGCCAGTAGCGACAGGGGGCGGTTGAACACTGAAGCTTTCTTT. Its coded protein is CASSDRGRLNTEAFF.